This T cell receptor (beta chain) was retrieved from a study of graft-versus-host responses after intestinal transplantation. In the study overall: Once they had received anti-thymocyte globulin induction, all recipients took tacrolimus and steroids for approximately three years.

The data were produced by immunoSEQ multiplex PCR, yet TCRdb's version contains in-frame clones alone and is incomplete. Here the sample spans about 54,000 clones, roughly nine tenths being singletons. Of note for this clone: Its cognate antigen is unknown.

Study results and caveats: Allografts of one patient group, those with graft-donor T cell macrochimerism, had high graft-versus-host to host-versus-graft clonal ratios. GvH clones appeared in recipient marrow, some first in ileum or blood. Maximum circulating GvH clone levels tracked with early post-transplant HvG decreases.

Sample: PBMCs, taken 650 to 690 days after intestinal transplant. The receptor was derived from a human patient who received an intestinal transplant, so some T cells may come from the graft donor.

CDR3: CASSPFWGAPEAFF. CDR3 nucleotides: TGTGCCAGCAGTCCCTTCTGGGGGGCCCCTGAAGCTTTCTTT. V is TRBV7-2 and J is TRBJ1-1; a weak D match, TRBD1 (6 bases). Germline V gives CDR1 SGHTA, CDR2 FQGNSA. V was clipped by 6 bases and J by 6 bases, with 17 bases between them. The CDR3 is made up of 14 amino acids.